This T cell receptor beta chain was documented in a study of chemoradiotherapy in HPV16-positive cancers. Some clones are missing from TCRdb's copy, which holds only in-frame ones; the method was immunoSEQ multiplex PCR. Here the sample spans about 53,000 clones, 90% being singletons. Study-wide results and limits: During treatment, candidate HPV-specific clones and E7-related motifs expanded in tumor.

Remarks on this clone: Its antigen is not known.

The CDR3 runs 15 residues. Germline trimming cut 2 bases from V and 8 bases from J; bases unmatched to any gene: 8. Germline CDR1 is SGHNT and CDR2 is YYREEE (reference sequence). The TCR comes from a human donor with HPV-associated anogenital cancer. The source was blood, collected from a patient who underwent chemoradiotherapy. The chain links TRBV5-4 to TRBJ1-2; 11 bases line up with TRBD1. For the CDR3, the DNA is TGTGCCAGCAGCTTTCTGATGGGACAGGGGGTGGGCTACACCTTC. This sequence encodes CASSFLMGQGVGYTF.